This paragraph covers one TCR beta chain sequence. Its cognate antigen is unknown. This entry is derived from a study of cytomegalovirus exposure and HLA in healthy donors. Study-wide findings and caveats: Most TCR sequences showed up rarely, but some public TCRs showed up in many donors. It was shown in a later analysis that HLA-associated TCR beta chains were more clonally expanded than other, equally common chains. TCR beta V- and J-gene trimming, according to a later analysis, was linked to a missense DCLRE1C variant.

The PCR ran on 60 Vbeta and 13 Jbeta primers. Sequenced by immunoSEQ multiplex PCR; TCRdb stores in-frame clones only, minus some. The table includes about 88,000 clones, roughly three quarters detected once. V was shortened by 0 bases and J by 11 bases, with 22 bases between the two germline ends. Germline CDR1 reads SGHTA; CDR2 reads FQGNSA. The CDR3 covers 16 residues. Sequencing used PBMCs. The chain joins TRBV7-2 to TRBJ1-1; a possible D gene is TRBD1 (5 bases). The sequence was obtained from a woman in her forties in good health and CMV-seronegative. CDR3 region: CASSLATWVGGRGAFF. The CDR3 bases are TGTGCCAGCAGCTTAGCGACATGGGTGGGTGGCCGGGGGGCTTTCTTT.